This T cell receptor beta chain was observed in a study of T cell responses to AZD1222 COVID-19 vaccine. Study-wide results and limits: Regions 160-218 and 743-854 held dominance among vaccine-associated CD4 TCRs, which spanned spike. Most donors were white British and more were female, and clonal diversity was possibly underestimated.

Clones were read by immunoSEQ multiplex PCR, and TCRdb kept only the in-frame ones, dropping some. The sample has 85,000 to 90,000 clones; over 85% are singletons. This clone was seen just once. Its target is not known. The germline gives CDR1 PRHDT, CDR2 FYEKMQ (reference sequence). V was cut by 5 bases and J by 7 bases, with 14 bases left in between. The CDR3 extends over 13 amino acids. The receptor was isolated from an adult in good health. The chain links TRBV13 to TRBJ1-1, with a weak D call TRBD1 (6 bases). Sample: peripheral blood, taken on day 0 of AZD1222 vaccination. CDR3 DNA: TGTGCCAGCAGCGCCCTAGGGGGGGGTGAAGCTTTCTTT. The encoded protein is CASSALGGGEAFF.